A single sample is the source of the 24 T cell receptor beta chains below, sequenced in a study of T cells in Graves' hyperthyroidism and ophthalmopathy (dated by TCRdb to the late 2010s). The method behind the library was multiplex PCR. The instrument given in TCRdb is Illumina HiSeq 2000. Amplification of TCR beta CDR3 regions was carried out from RNA transcripts. A first-round RT-PCR of the TCR CDR3 used the HTBI primer set with the Qiagen OneStep RT-PCR kit. TCRdb took the public reads, trimmed them with fastp at Q25, ran MiXCR for clone calling and kept in-frame beta chains. Entries that share a CDR3 protein sequence are merged under the most common genes and DNA. Within this sample are hundreds of thousands of distinct CDR3 sequences, with around 45% of them counted one time only. About 7.8% of the sample lies in the top ten. Sequencing was carried out using peripheral blood or thyroid tissue (not recorded which). All receptors derive from a woman aged 18-29 years with Graves' hyperthyroidism. Donor details come from another sample of the same person, matched by shared clones.

This clonotype was detected many times. Because the CDR3's place on the DNA is in doubt, the DNA is left out and the CDR3 is given as listed by TCRdb. V and J are TRBV12-3 or TRBV12-4 and TRBJ2-5. The CDR3 is 14 amino acids long, termini counted. Here the CDR3 reads CASSFGEGLETQYF.

This clonotype came up many times. The rearrangement joins TRBV29-1 to TRBJ2-2, with 7 bases aligning to TRBD1. Germline V gene sequence: CDR1 SQVTM, CDR2 ANQGSEA. Germline trimming cut 5 bases from V and 4 bases from J; bases unmatched to any gene: 1. The CDR3 is 12 amino acids. The CDR3 DNA is TGCAGCGTTACAGGGGCCACCGGGGAGCTGTTTTTT. Translating it yields CSVTGATGELFF.

The J gene is TRBJ1-1, the V gene TRBV9; no clear D. CDR3 size: 15 residues. The germline V gene has CDR1 SGDLS and CDR2 YYNGEE. V lost 3 bases to trimming and J lost 4 bases, with 16 bases between them. The CDR3 reads CASSEYGKVGTEAFF. CDR3 sequence (DNA): TGTGCCAGCAGCGAATACGGGAAGGTGGGCACTGAAGCTTTCTTT.

This chain links TRBV12-3 or TRBV12-4 with TRBJ2-5, with a possible D match to TRBD2 (6 bases). Trimming removed 1 base at V and 13 bases at J, with 16 bases between. The CDR3 is 13 residues long. The chain's CDR3 is CASSLDGTWPLYF. CDR3 in DNA: TGTGCCAGCAGTTTAGACGGGACTTGGCCTTTGTACTTC.

This clonotype was recorded at least ten times. CDR3: CSVITGTGGGNTGELFF. The CDR3 DNA reads TGCAGCGTTATCACCGGGACAGGGGGCGGGAACACCGGGGAGCTGTTTTTT. The chain links TRBV29-1 to TRBJ2-2, with 12 bases aligning to TRBD1. The V gene's germline CDR1 is SQVTM and CDR2 ANQGSEA. The CDR3 runs to 17 residues. J gave up 1 base and V 5 bases, and 8 bases lay outside the gene matches.

This clonotype showed up just once. The chain recombines TRBV9 with TRBJ1-4; a weak D match, TRBD1 (5 bases). This CDR3 spans 14 amino acids. The V end was cut by 6 bases, the J end by 8 bases, with 17 bases between. The germline V gene has CDR1 SGDLS and CDR2 YYNGEE. CDR3 protein: CASNQAGRDEKLFF. CDR3 in DNA: TGTGCCAGCAACCAAGCCGGGAGGGACGAAAAACTGTTTTTT.

CDR3 bases: TGTGCCAGATATCAGGGCGAAGAGACCCAGTACTTC. It specifies CARYQGEETQYF. The J gene is TRBJ2-5, the V gene TRBV7-9; weak D call: TRBD1 (5 bases). Looked up from germline, CDR1 is SEHNR and CDR2 is FQNEAQ (reference sequence). The ends were cut back, 9 bases at V and 3 bases at J, with 11 bases in the middle. The CDR3 runs to 12 residues.

This clonotype was recorded many times. The chain is built from TRBV15 and TRBJ2-5; 8 nucleotides line up with TRBD1. Germline values: CDR1 LNHNV, CDR2 YYDKDF (reference sequence). CDR3 length: 14 residues. Unmatched junction bases numbered 2, after V lost 1 base and J lost 4 bases. DNA for the CDR3: TGTGCCACCAGCAGAGTAGGGACAGGAGAGACCCAGTACTTC. It specifies CATSRVGTGETQYF.

The chain uses TRBV20-1 and TRBJ2-5; TRBD2 aligns across 11 bases. CDR1 and CDR2 from the germline V gene are DFQATT and SNEGSKA (reference sequence). This CDR3 contains 15 residues. V lost 5 bases to trimming and J lost 1 base; unmatched junction nucleotides: 6. The CDR3 nucleotides read TGCAGTGCTCCTCCTAGCGGGAGGCTCCAAGAGACCCAGTACTTC. Translating gives CSAPPSGRLQETQYF.

The chain links TRBV7-9 to TRBJ2-5; D tentatively reads TRBD1 or TRBD2 (7 bases each). Germline lookup yields CDR1 SEHNR and CDR2 FQNEAQ (reference sequence). The CDR3 loop spans 14 amino acids. Trimming took 5 bases from V and 4 from J, leaving 14 bases between them. CDR3 in DNA: TGTGCCAGCAGCACGACAGGGAGGGCAGAGACCCAGTACTTC. Its translation is CASSTTGRAETQYF.

The rearrangement links TRBV20-1 to TRBJ1-1, with D unresolved. Trimming left V 6 bases short and J 9 bases short, with 17 bases between. The CDR3 consists of 12 residues. Germline CDR1 is DFQATT and CDR2 is SNEGSKA (reference sequence). CDR3 amino acids: CSAPLGGRQAFF. CDR3 in DNA: TGCAGTGCCCCCCTGGGCGGAAGGCAAGCTTTCTTT.

The chain recombines TRBV12-3 or TRBV12-4 with TRBJ1-1; D gene unclear. The CDR3 has 13 amino acids. V lost 3 bases and J lost 4, with 9 bases in between. CDR3 region: CASSFRSSTEAFF. The CDR3 DNA is TGTGCCAGCAGTTTCAGGTCTTCCACTGAAGCTTTCTTT.

This clonotype has ten or more counts. CDR3 region: CASSLAGDNTEAFF. The CDR3 DNA follows: TGTGCCAGCAGCTTAGCAGGCGATAACACTGAAGCTTTCTTT. The chain is built from TRBV7-2 and TRBJ1-1; D is uncertain. Germline V CDR1 and CDR2: SGHTA, FQGNSA. The CDR3 sequence is 14 residues long. V lost 0 bases, J lost 2 bases, and 7 bases lay in between.

With regard to this clonotype: A much larger clone is a single base away; this may be a read error. The rearrangement uses TRBV20-1 and TRBJ1-3; D is undetermined. This CDR3 region has 14 residues. CDR1 is DFQATT, CDR2 SNEGSKA, per germline (reference sequence). The CDR3 DNA reads as TGCAGTGCCCCTCCGGACGGATCTGGAAGCACCATATATTTT. Translated: CSAPPDGSGSTIYF.

As regards this clonotype: A much more abundant neighbour one base away suggests this may be a read error. The gene calls are TRBV10-3 and TRBJ2-7; 9 bases agree with TRBD1. Trimming removed 2 bases from V and 5 bases from J; junction bases left unmatched: 1. Germline V lookup: CDR1 ENHRY, CDR2 SYGVKD. The CDR3 extends over 13 amino acids. CDR3 sequence (DNA): TGTGCCATCAGTGAGACAGGGGGCGACGAGCAGTACTTC. It translates to CAISETGGDEQYF.

As for this clonotype: One junction end disagrees with the germline gene, perhaps due to a read error. The rearrangement joins TRBV5-5 to TRBJ1-4, with D possibly matching TRBD1 (6 bases). Germline loops: CDR1 SGHKS, CDR2 YYEKEE (reference sequence). This CDR3 has 17 residues. The CDR3 DNA reads TGCGCCAGCAGCCAAGAGCATCGGGGGGGCAAGTTTGAAAAACTGTTTTTT. Amino acids: CASSQEHRGGKFEKLFF.

This clonotype was counted between two and nine times. The rearrangement links TRBV7-2 to TRBJ2-5; TRBD2 is a possible D gene (5 bases). The CDR3 runs 14 residues. The germline CDR1 and CDR2 sequences are SGHTA and FQGNSA. V shed 2 bases and J shed 1 base, with 8 bases lying between them. The CDR3 DNA reads TGTGCCAGCAGCTTATTCGGGGTCCAAGAGACCCAGTACTTC. This sequence encodes CASSLFGVQETQYF. Drawing the rest from reference TRBV7-2 and TRBJ2-5, the complete variable domain is GAGVSQSPSNKVTEKGKDVELRCDPISGHTALYWYRQSLGQGLEFLIYFQGNSAPDKSGLPSDRFSAERTGGSVSTLTIQRTQQEDSAVYLCASSLFGVQETQYFGPGTRLLVL.

The chain has TRBV5-6 and TRBJ1-6; 8 bases align to TRBD1. The CDR3 is 15 amino acids. The germline CDR1 and CDR2 sequences are SGHDT and YYEEEE. V was clipped by 4 bases and J by 9 bases; unmatched bases: 9. CDR3 residues: CASSGWAGTGSPLHF. CDR3 sequence (DNA): TGTGCCAGCAGCGGTTGGGCCGGGACAGGTTCACCCCTCCACTTT.

The chain recombines TRBV20-1 with TRBJ2-7; TRBD2 matches at 10 bases. From germline, CDR1 is DFQATT and CDR2 SNEGSKA (reference sequence). After removal of 0 bases from V and 6 bases from J, the junction contained 20 bases not matched to a gene. CDR3 length: 19 amino acids. Here the CDR3 reads CSARDPMWASGSIESEQYF. CDR3 DNA: TGCAGTGCTAGAGATCCCATGTGGGCTAGCGGGAGTATTGAATCCGAGCAGTACTTC.

About this clonotype itself: Since no conserved phenylalanine or tryptophan closes the CDR3, a read error is the likely cause. No DNA is shown, since the ends of the CDR3 on it are uncertain; the CDR3 is the one TCRdb lists. The rearrangement joins TRBV10-3 to TRBJ2-7. The length of the CDR3 is 8 amino acids, counting both ends. In germline, CDR1 is ENHRY, CDR2 SYGVKD. The CDR3 reads CAISEQDY.

This rearrangement joins TRBV9 to TRBJ1-2, with 8 positions matching TRBD1. There are 16 residues in the CDR3. From germline, CDR1 is SGDLS and CDR2 YYNGEE. Germline trimming cut 4 bases from V and 7 bases from J; bases unmatched to any gene: 15. The CDR3 reads CASSTWTGRGTSGYTF. CDR3 coding DNA: TGTGCCAGCAGCACTTGGACAGGGAGAGGGACGAGTGGCTACACCTTC.

This CDR3 is CATSVTGGNTIYF. The DNA for the CDR3 is TGTGCCACCAGTGTAACAGGAGGAAACACCATATATTTT. J is TRBJ1-3 and V is TRBV24-1, with TRBD1 as a possible D gene (5 bases). The CDR3 spans 13 residues. The germline gives CDR1 KGHDR, CDR2 SFDVKD. Trimming shortened V by 5 bases and J by 4 bases, and 8 bases separated the two germline ends.

The chain combines TRBV7-9 with TRBJ1-6, with D uncertain. Germline V gene data show CDR1 as SEHNR and CDR2 as FQNEAQ (reference sequence). The CDR3 has 14 amino acids. Between the trimmed V and J ends, which lost 2 bases and 7 bases, there was a span of 9 bases. As DNA, the CDR3 is TGTGCCAGCAGCTTAACCTCGGGGAATTCACCCCTCCACTTT. This codes for CASSLTSGNSPLHF.

This clonotype was seen a handful of times. The chain is built from TRBV9 and TRBJ1-2; weak D call: TRBD1 (6 bases). There are 15 residues in the CDR3. In germline, CDR1 is SGDLS, CDR2 YYNGEE. V was clipped by 0 bases and J by 4 bases, with 13 bases between them. The CDR3 protein is CASSVGGGATYGYTF. The CDR3 nucleotides read TGTGCCAGCAGCGTAGGGGGGGGCGCGACCTATGGCTACACCTTC.